This T cell receptor (beta chain) appears in the sequencing data of a study of blood T cells in healthy people across ages (dated by TCRdb to the mid-2010s). For the study in its entirety: In model experiments, roughly one uniquely barcoded TCR beta cDNA molecule per two T cells was captured by template switching. Age-related changes in TCR beta repertoire diversity were measured in the study by deep sequencing normalized with unique cDNA molecular identifiers. Four age groups were formed from the donors: young (average 16 years), middle-aged (around 40), aged (around 62) and long-lived (around 82). To avoid experimental bias, donors of different ages were randomly spread across the sequencing lanes. Using the same blood draw, the study looked at two additional independent replicas of 1 million unique cDNA reads for two donors, one aged 18 to 29 and the other aged 80 or older. What the research found in general, with its limitations: As age increased, observed TCR beta diversity per million T cells dropped in a roughly linear way, and a significant reduction was already evident by age about 36. Total diversity estimates from one million sequenced T cells were considered lower bounds and underestimates. Since profiling was done on bulk unsorted PBMCs, naive and antigen-experienced compartments could not be conclusively compared. The long-lived group showed more naive CD4+ T cells, fewer expanded clones and increased TCR diversity than the aged group, suggesting age selection. A strong correlation was found between observed TCR beta diversity and the percentage of naive T cells measured by flow cytometry. Donor CMV infection status was unknown, potentially confounding age-related changes in expanded clonotypes.

For this clonotype: Its antigen is not yet known. No base quality information exists; no much larger clone differs at one position.

The 39 donors, aged roughly 6 to 90 years, were systemically healthy Caucasian individuals from Russia. Each donor gave roughly 9.5 milliliters of peripheral blood, collected into EDTA-treated Vacutainer tubes. Ficoll-Paque density-gradient centrifugation was used to isolate PBMCs, with at least 6 million obtained per sample. Total RNA was extracted from PBMCs with Trizol reagent, with at least 5 micrograms obtained per sample. For every donor, an aliquot of PBMCs went through flow cytometry to measure the percentages of naive CD45RAhigh/CD27high T cells. Including cysteine and phenylalanine, the CDR3 has 15 amino acids. Only CDR3 DNA is held: 45 bases, read in frame from base 1. V and J are trimmed by 5 bases and 4 bases, and the gene matches miss 13 bases of the junction. CDR1 and CDR2 were assigned from the germline V gene as SQVTM and ANQGSEA. Receptors were amplified or captured by 5' RACE. These reads were obtained on an Illumina HiSeq 2500. The second PCR ran for roughly 7 to 12 cycles and used a J-beta primer mix along with a sample-barcoded 5' primer. Each TCR beta cDNA molecule received a unique molecular identifier from a template-switch 5' adaptor carrying 12 random nucleotides. Each sample yielded at least 3 million CDR3-containing paired-end reads. The Mint cDNA synthesis kit, primed by a TRBC-specific oligonucleotide, was used to synthesize first-strand cDNA from all RNA. After uracil-DNA glycosylase treatment, a first 18-cycle PCR used universal primers M1SS and BC2_uni_R on all cDNA. For the original study's pipeline: For normalization, 1 million high-quality reads were randomly selected from each sample, with every read carrying a distinct molecular identifier. Reads sharing molecular identifiers were discarded rather than binned into consensus sequences. MiTCR, with a Q25 quality threshold and the strictest error-elimination algorithm, was used for CDR3 identification, clonotype clustering and error correction. A nonparametric unseen species model with Euler transformation was used to estimate lower-bound total TCR beta diversity. The public reads were run again by TCRdb, first through fastp at Q25 and then through MiXCR, and only productive beta chains were kept. Rows are unified per CDR3 protein, each entry keeping the most common DNA and genes. None of the V and J calls come from the authors' own analysis; TCRdb made them. This sample gives about 1.4 million distinct CDR3 sequences in total; almost 60% of them show up just once. The top ten clonotypes cover 6.5% to 8.5% of the sample.

This receptor was identified in a man younger than 35 in good health. The sequence links TRBV29-1 to TRBJ2-7; TRBD1 matches 8 bases in the middle. Sequenced material: blood. The CDR3 has the sequence CSVRLTGGGFYEQYF. The sequenced DNA is TGCAGCGTTCGCCTTACAGGGGGAGGTTTTTACGAGCAGTACTTC.